This T cell receptor (beta chain) was captured by sequencing in a study of Graves' ophthalmopathy and Graves' hyperthyroidism. General study points: Stable hyperthyroidism and ophthalmopathy were told apart by a 13-signature model, which achieved roughly 90% sensitivity and around 80% specificity.

CDR1 and CDR2 (germline): SQVTM, ANQGSEA. Trimming shortened V by 4 bases and J by 1 base, and 7 bases separated the two germline ends. The length of the CDR3 is 12 residues. RNA transcripts served as template for amplifying TCR beta CDR3 sequences. A first-round RT-PCR used HTBI primers, followed by a second-round multiplex PCR. Using its own MiXCR run on the multiplex PCR reads, TCRdb lists one record per CDR3 protein. The sample carries 620,000 or so distinct CDR3 sequences, approximately 21% recorded once. Ten or more counts support this clonotype. Its antigen is as yet unknown. Other autoimmune diseases, uncontrolled infections, pregnancy or lactation led to the exclusion of patients. The PBMCs used were ones drawn from 10 ml of fresh peripheral blood.

The sequencing input was peripheral blood. The rearrangement links TRBV29-1 to TRBJ1-1; unclear D gene. This TCR was sampled from a woman aged 18-30 years with stable Graves' hyperthyroidism. Some clones in this sample may be carry-over from other donors' samples. In DNA, the CDR3 is TGCAGCGTTGGACGGCAGAACACTGAAGCTTTCTTT. This gives the protein CSVGRQNTEAFF.